Detailed here is one TCR beta chain. The entry originates in a study of control samples from healthy donors and cancer patients. The V end lost 0 bases, the J end lost 5 bases, and 32 bases lay between the germline ends. This CDR3 spans 21 amino acids. Germline V gene sequence: CDR1 SGDLS, CDR2 YYNGEE. Clones were sequenced by immunoSEQ multiplex PCR, and TCRdb holds only the in-frame ones, with some missing. In the table there are approximately 20,000 clones, about 86% of which are singletons. The TCR sequence derives from an older woman with colorectal cancer. The chain is built from TRBV9 and TRBJ2-5; the D gene is possibly TRBD2 (6 bases). Specimen: PBMCs. CDR3 coding DNA: TGTGCCAGCAGCGTAGGCGGAGGGGCCTCGGTGAGGTCGAGGTTTAGGGAGACCCAGTACTTC. Its translation: CASSVGGGASVRSRFRETQYF.